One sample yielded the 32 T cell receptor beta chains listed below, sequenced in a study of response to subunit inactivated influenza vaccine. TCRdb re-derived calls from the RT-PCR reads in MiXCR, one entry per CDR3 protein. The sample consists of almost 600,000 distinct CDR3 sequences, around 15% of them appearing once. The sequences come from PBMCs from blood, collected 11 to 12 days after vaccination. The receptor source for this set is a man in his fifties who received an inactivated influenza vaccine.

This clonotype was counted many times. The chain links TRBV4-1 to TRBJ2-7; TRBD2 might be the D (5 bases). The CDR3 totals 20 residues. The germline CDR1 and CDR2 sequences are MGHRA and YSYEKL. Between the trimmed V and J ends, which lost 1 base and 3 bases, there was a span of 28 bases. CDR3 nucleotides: TGCGCCAGCAGCCAAGGCCCGATCTCCGGGGTACCCGAAGTTTACTACGAGCAGTACTTC. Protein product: CASSQGPISGVPEVYYEQYF.

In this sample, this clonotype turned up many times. DNA of the CDR3: TGTGCCAGCAGCCAAGGCGAGGGTTCCTACGAGCAGTACTTC. Residues: CASSQGEGSYEQYF. This rearrangement joins TRBV3-1 to TRBJ2-7; possible D gene TRBD2, 5 bases. Germline CDR1 reads LGHDT; CDR2 reads YNNKEL (reference sequence). This CDR3 is 14 amino acids long. V was pared by 1 base and J by 1 base, with 8 bases between.

CDR3: CATSRDPGLQPQHF. The CDR3 nucleotides read TGTGCCACCAGCAGAGATCCGGGTCTTCAGCCCCAGCATTTT. The chain carries TRBV15 and TRBJ1-5; no firm D call. Germline V CDR1 and CDR2: LNHNV, YYDKDF (reference sequence). V gave up 0 bases and J gave up 6 bases, with 9 bases separating them. The CDR3 has 14 amino acids.

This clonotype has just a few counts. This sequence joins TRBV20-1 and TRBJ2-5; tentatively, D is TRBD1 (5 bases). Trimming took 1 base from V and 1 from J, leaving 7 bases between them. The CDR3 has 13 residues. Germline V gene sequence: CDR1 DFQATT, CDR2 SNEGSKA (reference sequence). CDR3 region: CSARGQSQETQYF. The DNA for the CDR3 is TGCAGTGCTAGAGGACAGAGCCAAGAGACCCAGTACTTC.

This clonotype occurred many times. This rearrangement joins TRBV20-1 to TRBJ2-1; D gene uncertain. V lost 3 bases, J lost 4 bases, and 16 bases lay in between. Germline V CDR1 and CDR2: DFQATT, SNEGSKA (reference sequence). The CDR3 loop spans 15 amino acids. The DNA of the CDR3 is TGCAGTGCTAGCCGTTCCGATGGGCCTTACAATGAGCAGTTCTTC. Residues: CSASRSDGPYNEQFF.

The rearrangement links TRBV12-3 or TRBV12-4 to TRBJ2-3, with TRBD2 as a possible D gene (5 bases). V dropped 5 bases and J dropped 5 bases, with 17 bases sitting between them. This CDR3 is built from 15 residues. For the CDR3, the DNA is TGTGCCAGCAGTCATTTTCGAGGGAATCGAGATACGCAGTATTTT. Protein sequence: CASSHFRGNRDTQYF.

The CDR3 DNA reads TGCGCCAGCAGCTTGGGTAAGGCAATGGGGAACACTGAAGCTTTCTTT. This translates into CASSLGKAMGNTEAFF. The chain is built from TRBV5-1 and TRBJ1-1; no definite D call. The V and J ends lost 0 bases and 1 base respectively, with 13 bases between them. This CDR3 spans 16 amino acids. The germline V gene has CDR1 SGHRS and CDR2 YFSETQ.

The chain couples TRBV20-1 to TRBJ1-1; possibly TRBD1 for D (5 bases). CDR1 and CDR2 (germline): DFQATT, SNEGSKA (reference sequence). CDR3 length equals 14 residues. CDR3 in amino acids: CTTKKGWQGTEAFF. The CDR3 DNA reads TGCACCACCAAGAAGGGGTGGCAAGGCACTGAAGCTTTCTTT.

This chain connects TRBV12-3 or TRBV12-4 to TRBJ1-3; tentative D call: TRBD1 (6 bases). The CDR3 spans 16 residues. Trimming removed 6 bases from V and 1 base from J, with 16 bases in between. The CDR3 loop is CASRRGGSGSGNTIYF. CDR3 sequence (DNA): TGTGCCAGCAGGAGGGGGGGATCGGGATCTGGAAACACCATATATTTT.

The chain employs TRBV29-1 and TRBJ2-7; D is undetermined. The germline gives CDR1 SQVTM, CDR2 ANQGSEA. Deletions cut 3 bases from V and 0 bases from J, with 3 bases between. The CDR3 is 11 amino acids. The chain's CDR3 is CSVELSYEQYF. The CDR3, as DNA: TGCAGCGTTGAGCTCTCCTACGAGCAGTACTTC.

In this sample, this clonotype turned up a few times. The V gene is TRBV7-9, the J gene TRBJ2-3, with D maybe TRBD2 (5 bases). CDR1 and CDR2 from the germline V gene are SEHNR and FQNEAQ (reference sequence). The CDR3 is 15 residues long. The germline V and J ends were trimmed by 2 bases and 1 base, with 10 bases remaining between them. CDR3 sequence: CASSLLASGTDTQYF. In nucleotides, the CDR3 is TGTGCCAGCAGCTTACTAGCATCGGGCACAGATACGCAGTATTTT.

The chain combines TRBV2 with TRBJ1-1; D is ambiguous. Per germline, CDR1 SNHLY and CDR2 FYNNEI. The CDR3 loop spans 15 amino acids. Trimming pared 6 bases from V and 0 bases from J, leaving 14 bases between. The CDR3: CASSVLGQLNTEAFF. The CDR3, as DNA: TGTGCCAGCAGCGTCCTGGGCCAGCTGAACACTGAAGCTTTCTTT.

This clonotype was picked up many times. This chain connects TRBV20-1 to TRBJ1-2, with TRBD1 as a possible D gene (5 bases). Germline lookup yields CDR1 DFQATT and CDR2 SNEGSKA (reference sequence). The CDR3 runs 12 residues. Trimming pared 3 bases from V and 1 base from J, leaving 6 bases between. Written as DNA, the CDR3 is TGCAGTGCTAGCGGGGGTAACTATGGCTACACCTTC. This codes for CSASGGNYGYTF.

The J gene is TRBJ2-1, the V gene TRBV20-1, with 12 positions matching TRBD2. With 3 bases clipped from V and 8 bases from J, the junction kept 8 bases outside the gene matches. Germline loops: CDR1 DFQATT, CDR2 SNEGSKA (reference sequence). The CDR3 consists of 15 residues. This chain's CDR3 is CSASALAGGKYEQFF. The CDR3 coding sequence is TGCAGTGCTAGCGCACTAGCGGGGGGTAAATATGAGCAGTTCTTC.

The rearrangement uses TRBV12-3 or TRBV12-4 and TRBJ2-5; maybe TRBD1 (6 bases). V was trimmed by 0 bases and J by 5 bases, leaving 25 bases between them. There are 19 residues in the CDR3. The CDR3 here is CASSLAPPYRETNWETQYF. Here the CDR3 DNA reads TGTGCCAGCAGTTTAGCCCCACCCTACAGGGAAACGAACTGGGAGACCCAGTACTTC.

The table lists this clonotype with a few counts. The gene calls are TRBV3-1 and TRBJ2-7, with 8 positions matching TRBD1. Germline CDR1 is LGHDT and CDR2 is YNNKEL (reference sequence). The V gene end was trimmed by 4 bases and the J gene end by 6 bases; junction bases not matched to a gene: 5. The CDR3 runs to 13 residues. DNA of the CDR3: TGTGCCAGCAGCCCGGACAGGGCAACCGAGCAGTACTTC. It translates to CASSPDRATEQYF.

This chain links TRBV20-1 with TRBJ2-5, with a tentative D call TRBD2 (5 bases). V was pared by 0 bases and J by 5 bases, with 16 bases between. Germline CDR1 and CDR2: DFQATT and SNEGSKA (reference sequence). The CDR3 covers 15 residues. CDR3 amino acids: CSARDREGSSETQYF. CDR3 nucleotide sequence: TGCAGTGCTAGAGATCGCGAGGGTTCCTCCGAGACCCAGTACTTC.

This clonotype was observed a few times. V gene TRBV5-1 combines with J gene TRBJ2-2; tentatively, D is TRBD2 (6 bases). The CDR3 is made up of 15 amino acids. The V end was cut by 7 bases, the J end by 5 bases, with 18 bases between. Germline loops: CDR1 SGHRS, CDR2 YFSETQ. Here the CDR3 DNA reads TGCGCCAGCGCCGTGGCGGGGTCAGCAACCGGGGAGCTGTTTTTT. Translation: CASAVAGSATGELFF.

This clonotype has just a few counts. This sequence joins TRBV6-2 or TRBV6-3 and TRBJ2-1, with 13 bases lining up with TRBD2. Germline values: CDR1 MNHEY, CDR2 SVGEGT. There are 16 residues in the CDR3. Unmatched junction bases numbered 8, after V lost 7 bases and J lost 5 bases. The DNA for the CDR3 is TGTGCCAGCACCCGGGGACTAGCGGGGAAAAACAATGAGCAGTTCTTC. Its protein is CASTRGLAGKNNEQFF.

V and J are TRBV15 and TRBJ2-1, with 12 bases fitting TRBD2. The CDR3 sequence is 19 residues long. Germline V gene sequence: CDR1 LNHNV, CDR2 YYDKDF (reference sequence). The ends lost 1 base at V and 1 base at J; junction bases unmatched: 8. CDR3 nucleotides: TGTGCCACCAGCAGAGGAGGGCTAGCGGGGGGGGATTCCTACAATGAGCAGTTCTTC. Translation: CATSRGGLAGGDSYNEQFF.

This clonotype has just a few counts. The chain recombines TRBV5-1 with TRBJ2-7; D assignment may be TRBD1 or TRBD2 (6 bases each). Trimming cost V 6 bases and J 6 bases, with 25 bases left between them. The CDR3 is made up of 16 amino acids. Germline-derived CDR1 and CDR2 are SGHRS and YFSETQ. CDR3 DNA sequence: TGCGCCAGCACTCTTCTAGGAGGGACAAGACGAGGCGAGCAGTACTTC. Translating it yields CASTLLGGTRRGEQYF. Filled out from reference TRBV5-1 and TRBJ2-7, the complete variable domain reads KAGVTQTPRYLIKTRGQQVTLSCSPISGHRSVSWYQQTPGQGLQFLFEYFSETQRNKGNFPGRFSGRQFSNSRSEMNVSTLELGDSALYLCASTLLGGTRRGEQYFGPGTRLTVT.

The CDR3 coding sequence is TGTGCCAGCAGCCAGGCAGGGGTGTTAGCCGAGCAGTACTTC. Protein product: CASSQAGVLAEQYF. The chain uses TRBV4-2 and TRBJ2-7; D may be TRBD1 (6 bases). This CDR3 contains 14 residues. Germline loops: CDR1 LGHNA, CDR2 YNFKEQ. V shed 3 bases and J shed 6 bases, with 15 bases lying between them.

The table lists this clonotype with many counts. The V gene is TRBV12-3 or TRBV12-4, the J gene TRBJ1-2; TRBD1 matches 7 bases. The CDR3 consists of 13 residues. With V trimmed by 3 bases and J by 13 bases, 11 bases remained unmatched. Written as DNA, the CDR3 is TGTGCCAGCAGTTTTTCGGGACAGCGAGTTGCCACCTTC. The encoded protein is CASSFSGQRVATF.

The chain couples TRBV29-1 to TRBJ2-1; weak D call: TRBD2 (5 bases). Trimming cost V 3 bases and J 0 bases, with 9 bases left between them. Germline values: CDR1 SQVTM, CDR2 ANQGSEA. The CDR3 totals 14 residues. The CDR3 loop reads CSVDSAISYNEQFF. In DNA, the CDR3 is TGCAGCGTTGATAGCGCCATCTCCTACAATGAGCAGTTCTTC.

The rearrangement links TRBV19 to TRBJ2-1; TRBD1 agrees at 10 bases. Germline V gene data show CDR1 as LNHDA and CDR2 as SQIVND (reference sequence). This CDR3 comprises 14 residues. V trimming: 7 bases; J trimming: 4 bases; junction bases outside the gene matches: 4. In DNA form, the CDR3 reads TGTGCCAGTAAATCGGGACAGGGGTACAATGAGCAGTTCTTC. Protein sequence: CASKSGQGYNEQFF.

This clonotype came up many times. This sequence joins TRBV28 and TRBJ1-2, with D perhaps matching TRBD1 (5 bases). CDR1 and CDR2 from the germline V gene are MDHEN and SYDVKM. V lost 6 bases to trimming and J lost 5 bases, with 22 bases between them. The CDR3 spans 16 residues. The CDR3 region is CASRSTAFGAGYGYTF. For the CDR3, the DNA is TGTGCCAGCAGATCTACAGCCTTCGGGGCAGGGTATGGCTACACCTTC.

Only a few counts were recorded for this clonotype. CDR3 in DNA: TGCAGTGGATACACGACGAACACCGGGGAGCTGTTTTTT. Protein product: CSGYTTNTGELFF. The chain uses TRBV20-1 and TRBJ2-2; D ambiguous. The length of the CDR3 is 13 residues. Germline-derived CDR1 and CDR2 are DFQATT and SNEGSKA (reference sequence). V dropped 7 bases and J dropped 0 bases, with 9 bases sitting between them.

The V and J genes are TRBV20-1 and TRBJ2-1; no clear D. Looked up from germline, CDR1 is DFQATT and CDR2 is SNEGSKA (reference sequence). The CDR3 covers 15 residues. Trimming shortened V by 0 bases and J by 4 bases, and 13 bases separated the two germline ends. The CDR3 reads CSARDLSLSYNEQFF. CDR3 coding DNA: TGCAGTGCTAGAGATTTGAGTCTCTCTTACAATGAGCAGTTCTTC.

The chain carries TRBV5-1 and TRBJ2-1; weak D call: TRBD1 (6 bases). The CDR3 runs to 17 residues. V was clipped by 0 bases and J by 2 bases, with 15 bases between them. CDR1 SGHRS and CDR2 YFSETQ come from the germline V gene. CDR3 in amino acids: CASSLGGLAPPYNEQFF. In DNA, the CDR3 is TGCGCCAGCAGCTTGGGGGGGCTAGCCCCCCCCTACAATGAGCAGTTCTTC.

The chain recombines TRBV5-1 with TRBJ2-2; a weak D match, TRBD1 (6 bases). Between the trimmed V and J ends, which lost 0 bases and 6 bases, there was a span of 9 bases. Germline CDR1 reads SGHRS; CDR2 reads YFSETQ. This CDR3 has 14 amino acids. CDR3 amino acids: CASSLDRAPGELFF. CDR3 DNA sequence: TGCGCCAGCAGCTTGGACAGGGCGCCCGGGGAGCTGTTTTTT.

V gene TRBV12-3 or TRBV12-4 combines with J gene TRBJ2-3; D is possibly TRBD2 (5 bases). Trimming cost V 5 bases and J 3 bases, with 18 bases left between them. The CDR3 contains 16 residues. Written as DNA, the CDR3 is TGTGCCAGCAGTCTTTCTCGGGGTCAGGCGACAGATACGCAGTATTTT. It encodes CASSLSRGQATDTQYF.

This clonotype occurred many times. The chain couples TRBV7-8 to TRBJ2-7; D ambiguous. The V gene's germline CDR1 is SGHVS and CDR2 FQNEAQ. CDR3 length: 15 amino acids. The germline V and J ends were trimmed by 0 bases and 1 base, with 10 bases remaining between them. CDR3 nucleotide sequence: TGTGCCAGCAGCTTAGCCCCGGGCCAGTCCTACGAGCAGTACTTC. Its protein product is CASSLAPGQSYEQYF. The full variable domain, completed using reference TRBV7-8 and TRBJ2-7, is GAGVSQSPRYKVAKRGQDVALRCDPISGHVSLFWYQQALGQGPEFLTYFQNEAQLDKSGLPSDRFFAERPEGSVSTLKIQRTQQEDSAVYLCASSLAPGQSYEQYFGPGTRLTVT.